This T cell receptor beta chain was captured by sequencing in a study of T cell responses to AZD1222 COVID-19 vaccine. Study-wide background: Pooling covered second doses at about 4 or about 12 weeks.

Study-level points and caveats: In a largely white British group with more females than males, clonal diversity was possibly underestimated. Reports indicate that nearly half of spike-specific TCRs are directed at unmutated variant regions. The study identified only 6 or 7 AZD1222 recipients as seropositive at baseline.

On this clone: The antigen is undetermined.

Germline CDR1 is WNHNN and CDR2 is SYGVQD (reference sequence). Trimming cost V 3 bases and J 9 bases; bases outside gene matches: 7. The CDR3 is 15 residues long. Using immunoSEQ multiplex PCR, the repertoire was profiled, and TCRdb retains in-frame clones only, with some absent. The data show 150,000 to 200,000 clones, approximately 91% seen once. The source of this sequence is an adult in good health. The source was peripheral blood, collected on day 0 of AZD1222 vaccination. The chain has TRBV10-1 and TRBJ2-1; 11 nucleotides line up with TRBD1. As DNA, the CDR3 is TGCGCCAGCAGTGACGGTAGGACAGGGGGCTCTGAGCAGTTCTTC. Its protein product is CASSDGRTGGSEQFF.